These 23 T cell receptor beta chains came from one sample sequenced in a study of T cell responses to AZD1222 COVID-19 vaccine. TCRdb keeps only in-frame clones here, not all; method: immunoSEQ multiplex PCR. The sample lists roughly 50,000 clones, around 80% occurring once. The sequencing here drew on peripheral blood, taken on day 0 of AZD1222 vaccination. These receptors were obtained from an adult in good health.

V gene TRBV4-3 combines with J gene TRBJ2-2; 10 nucleotides align to TRBD2. Germline CDR1 is LGHNA and CDR2 is YSLEER. The CDR3 has 19 residues. V lost 1 base and J lost 4; bases outside the gene matches: 12. The CDR3 reads CASSQVLAGVRSATGELFF. The DNA for the CDR3 is TGCGCCAGCAGCCAAGTCCTAGCGGGAGTCAGGTCGGCCACCGGGGAGCTGTTTTTT.

This rearrangement joins TRBV28 to TRBJ2-7; D is unclear. Germline V lookup: CDR1 MDHEN, CDR2 SYDVKM. The CDR3 is made up of 12 amino acids. V lost 8 bases to trimming and J lost 3 bases, with 11 bases between them. CDR3 sequence: CASSQLGYEQYF. CDR3 DNA sequence: TGTGCCAGCTCACAACTTGGCTACGAGCAGTACTTC.

The chain employs TRBV3-1 (or the pseudogene TRBV3-2) and TRBJ2-1; D not resolved. V gave up 2 bases and J gave up 2 bases, with 13 bases separating them. Germline CDR1 LGHDT, CDR2 YNNKEL (reference sequence). This CDR3 has 16 residues. This chain's CDR3 is CASSQSWDGAYNEQFF. CDR3 in DNA: TGTGCCAGCAGCCAATCTTGGGATGGCGCCTACAATGAGCAGTTCTTC.

The chain couples TRBV6-2 or TRBV6-3 to TRBJ1-6; 8 nucleotides align to TRBD1. The CDR3 is 15 residues long. CDR1 is MNHEY, CDR2 SVGEGT, per germline. Trimming removed 5 bases from V and 7 bases from J; junction bases left unmatched: 7. The CDR3 coding sequence is TGTGCCAGCAGTGCCAATCGGGACAGGAATTCACCCCTCCACTTT. This codes for CASSANRDRNSPLHF.

The chain carries TRBV11-1 and TRBJ2-5, with 14 bases identical to TRBD2. The CDR3 has 16 amino acids. The junction had 5 bases not matched to a gene; V was cut back by 4 bases and J by 4 bases. Looked up from germline, CDR1 is SGHAT and CDR2 is FQDESV (reference sequence). CDR3 DNA: TGTGCCAGCAGCTCGGGACTAGCGGGGGCCCGAGAGACCCAGTACTTC. Translation: CASSSGLAGARETQYF.

The chain links TRBV3-1 (or the pseudogene TRBV3-2) to TRBJ1-3; D may be TRBD1 (5 bases). The CDR3 runs to 15 residues. The V end lost 0 bases, the J end lost 2 bases, and 8 bases lay between the germline ends. CDR1 LGHDT and CDR2 YNNKEL come from the germline V gene (reference sequence). The CDR3 spells CASSQDMGPGNTIYF. The DNA of the CDR3 is TGTGCCAGCAGCCAAGATATGGGGCCTGGAAACACCATATATTTT.

This chain uses TRBV19 with TRBJ1-1; 8 nucleotides line up with TRBD1. J lost 3 bases, V lost 5 bases, and 8 bases had no gene match. The CDR3 extends over 15 amino acids. Germline CDR1 reads LNHDA; CDR2 reads SQIVND (reference sequence). The CDR3 nucleotides are TGTGCCAGTAGTTTCGACAGGGGTTGGGACACTGAAGCTTTCTTT. It is translated as CASSFDRGWDTEAFF.

The chain carries TRBV28 and TRBJ1-4; D perhaps matches TRBD1 (6 bases). From germline, CDR1 is MDHEN and CDR2 SYDVKM. Trimming removed 4 bases from V and 8 bases from J, with 14 bases in between. This CDR3 is 14 amino acids long. CDR3 DNA: TGTGCCAGCAGTTCTTATACAGGGACAGAAAAACTGTTTTTT. This encodes CASSSYTGTEKLFF.

This sequence joins TRBV19 and TRBJ2-7; 13 nucleotides align to TRBD2. J lost 4 bases, V lost 5 bases, and 5 bases had no gene match. The germline V gene encodes CDR1 LNHDA and CDR2 SQIVND (reference sequence). This CDR3 is 15 amino acids long. The CDR3 reads CASSAGLAGVYEQYF. The DNA for the CDR3 is TGTGCCAGTAGTGCAGGACTAGCGGGAGTTTACGAGCAGTACTTC.

This chain uses TRBV5-1 with TRBJ2-2; D is unclear. Trimming stripped 0 bases from V and 4 bases from J, with 7 bases between. CDR1 and CDR2 from the germline V gene are SGHRS and YFSETQ. The CDR3 is 14 residues long. Written as DNA, the CDR3 is TGCGCCAGCAGCTTGGCACAGACCACCGGGGAGCTGTTTTTT. This encodes CASSLAQTTGELFF.

In this sample, this clone turned up once. V is TRBV3-1 (or the pseudogene TRBV3-2) and J is TRBJ2-5, with D uncertain. V was clipped by 0 bases and J by 3 bases, with 2 bases between them. Germline lookup yields CDR1 LGHDT and CDR2 YNNKEL (reference sequence). The length of the CDR3 is 12 residues. CDR3 DNA: TGTGCCAGCAGCCAAGAGGAAGAGACCCAGTACTTC. It codes for CASSQEEETQYF.

The chain recombines TRBV7-3 with TRBJ2-5; D is tentatively TRBD1 or TRBD2 (6 bases each). From germline, CDR1 is SGHTA and CDR2 FQGTGA. V lost 5 bases, J lost 5 bases, and 15 bases lay in between. The length of the CDR3 is 14 residues. This CDR3 is CASSPSRGHETQYF. The CDR3, as DNA: TGTGCCAGCAGCCCTAGCCGGGGGCACGAGACCCAGTACTTC.

The chain joins TRBV7-2 to TRBJ2-2; tentatively, D is TRBD1 or TRBD2 (6 bases each). The V gene lost 4 bases and the J gene lost 4 bases, with 13 bases spanning the gap. The CDR3 has 15 residues. Germline V lookup: CDR1 SGHTA, CDR2 FQGNSA. The CDR3 coding sequence is TGTGCCAGCAGCTCACTCGGGGGCCGCACCGGGGAGCTGTTTTTT. This translates into CASSSLGGRTGELFF.

The rearrangement links TRBV29-1 to TRBJ2-5, with D unclear. This CDR3 region has 12 residues. Trimming removed 7 bases at V and 1 base at J, with 10 bases between. Germline loops: CDR1 SQVTM, CDR2 ANQGSEA. CDR3 in DNA: TGCAGCGCCGCCGGCAGCCAAGAGACCCAGTACTTC. Translation gives CSAAGSQETQYF.

In this sample, this clone turned up a few times. The V and J genes are TRBV28 and TRBJ2-7; 7 positions match TRBD1. Germline V gene sequence: CDR1 MDHEN, CDR2 SYDVKM. The CDR3 has 12 amino acids. V lost 6 bases to trimming and J lost 6 bases; unmatched junction nucleotides: 5. CDR3 DNA sequence: TGTGCCAGCAGCCTCACAGGGGCCGAGCAGTACTTC. This codes for CASSLTGAEQYF.

The chain combines TRBV6-1 with TRBJ2-7, with TRBD2 matching over 9 bases. The V gene end was trimmed by 0 bases and the J gene end by 4 bases; junction bases not matched to a gene: 4. CDR3 size: 15 residues. Germline CDR1 is MNHNS and CDR2 is SASEGT. CDR3 DNA sequence: TGTGCCAGCAGTGAAGCGCTCACTAGCGGGTACGAGCAGTACGTC. The encoded protein is CASSEALTSGYEQYV.

The rearrangement links TRBV29-1 to TRBJ2-5, with D perhaps given as TRBD1 or TRBD2 (5 bases each). The CDR3 has 13 amino acids. The germline CDR1 and CDR2 sequences are SQVTM and ANQGSEA. V lost 2 bases and J 5 bases, leaving 12 bases between the germline ends. The chain's CDR3 is CSVETQWGETQYF. CDR3 bases: TGCAGCGTTGAAACCCAGTGGGGGGAGACCCAGTACTTC. Full variable domain (outside the CDR3, taken from reference TRBV29-1 and TRBJ2-5): SAVISQKPSRDICQRGTSLTIQCQVDSQVTMMFWYRQQPGQSLTLIATANQGSEATYESGFVIDKFPISRPNLTFSTLTVSNMSPEDSSIYLCSVETQWGETQYFGPGTRLLVL.

The chain recombines TRBV5-3 with TRBJ2-6; TRBD1 matches 9 bases. TRBV5-3 qualifies as an ORF whose function is uncertain. V lost 3 bases and J lost 2; bases outside the gene matches: 12. This CDR3 is 19 amino acids long. In DNA form, the CDR3 reads TGTGCCAGAAGCTGGGATCGGGACAGGGCTATGGCTGGGGCCAACGTCCTGACTTTC. As protein: CARSWDRDRAMAGANVLTF.

J is TRBJ2-3 and V is TRBV7-6, with 15 bases identical to TRBD2. Germline V gene lookup returns CDR1 SGHVS and CDR2 FNYEAQ. CDR3 size: 18 residues. V shed 1 base, J shed 2 bases, and the junction held 4 bases outside the gene matches. The CDR3 DNA sequence: TGTGCCAGCAGCTTAGGGACTAGCGGGGGGGCCTACACAGATACGCAGTATTTT. Translated, it gives CASSLGTSGGAYTDTQYF. Combining the CDR3 with reference TRBV7-6 and TRBJ2-3 gives the whole variable domain GAGVSQSPRYKVTKRGQDVALRCDPISGHVSLYWYRQALGQGPEFLTYFNYEAQQDKSGLPNDRFSAERPEGSISTLTIQRTEQRDSAMYRCASSLGTSGGAYTDTQYFGPGTRLTVL.

A single count supports this clone. This chain joins TRBV6-2 or TRBV6-3 and TRBJ2-5, with D possibly TRBD1 on 7 matching bases. The CDR3 loop spans 14 amino acids. Germline V gene lookup returns CDR1 MNHEY and CDR2 SVGEGT. With 5 bases removed from V and 4 bases from J, the gap between germline ends came to 14 bases. The CDR3: CASSLRQGGETQYF. DNA of the CDR3: TGTGCCAGCAGTCTCCGACAGGGAGGAGAGACCCAGTACTTC.

The chain uses TRBV7-9 and TRBJ2-5, with D possibly matching TRBD2 (6 bases). Trimming shortened V by 5 bases and J by 1 base, and 11 bases separated the two germline ends. Germline CDR1 reads SEHNR; CDR2 reads FQNEAQ (reference sequence). The CDR3 sequence is 14 residues long. The CDR3 bases are TGTGCCAGCAGCCCGGGGACTCGCCAAGAGACCCAGTACTTC. This gives the protein CASSPGTRQETQYF.

The V call is TRBV11-3, the J call TRBJ1-1; a weak D match, TRBD1 (6 bases). Germline V lookup: CDR1 SGHNT, CDR2 YENEEA. CDR3 length: 16 amino acids. Trimming cost V 5 bases and J 4 bases, with 20 bases left between them. In DNA form, the CDR3 reads TGTGCCAGCAGCCAAAACGTGGACAGCCGAACCACTGAAGCTTTCTTT. This codes for CASSQNVDSRTTEAFF.

The chain links TRBV6-2 or TRBV6-3 to TRBJ1-2; 8 bases map to TRBD1. This CDR3 region has 15 residues. Per the germline V gene, CDR1 is MNHEY and CDR2 is SVGEGT. V was clipped by 0 bases and J by 7 bases; unmatched bases: 7. CDR3 amino acids: CASSYSAGGWVGYTF. For the CDR3, the DNA is TGTGCCAGCAGTTACTCGGCAGGGGGCTGGGTTGGCTACACCTTC.